Shown below are 13 T cell receptor beta chains from a single sample sequenced in a study of regulatory T cells in long-lasting Graves disease. Indicated time point: newly diagnosed GD, antithyroid drugs for less than 3 months. PBMC-derived RNA was used for the TCR library. For TCR beta, libraries came from iRepertoire HTBI primers and Arm-PCR of CDR3 regions. TCRdb processed the multiplex PCR reads anew with MiXCR; each CDR3 protein has one entry. The table includes 360,000 or so distinct CDR3 sequences, 16% detected once. Another study also made use of these data, one on T cells in Graves' hyperthyroidism and ophthalmopathy.

Sequencing was performed on peripheral blood mononuclear cells (PBMCs), taken at new diagnosis, from a patient treated with antithyroid drugs. All receptors derive from a man aged 40-49 years with Graves disease.

This clonotype showed up many times. The rearrangement joins TRBV6-1 to TRBJ2-3, with D maybe TRBD2 (6 bases). CDR3 length: 13 amino acids. Trimming cost V 8 bases and J 1 base, with 10 bases left between them. From germline, CDR1 is MNHNS and CDR2 SASEGT. CDR3 amino acids: CASSGLRTDTQYF. The CDR3 bases are TGTGCCAGCTCGGGACTCCGCACAGATACGCAGTATTTT.

This clonotype was picked up many times. The V gene is TRBV4-2, the J gene TRBJ2-5, with a tentative D call TRBD2 (6 bases). Germline V gene data show CDR1 as LGHNA and CDR2 as YNFKEQ. This CDR3 comprises 14 residues. Trimming removed 2 bases from V and 5 bases from J, with 12 bases in between. CDR3 coding DNA: TGTGCCAGCAGCCAATGGGACTTCCGGGAGACCCAGTACTTC. Protein product: CASSQWDFRETQYF.

This clonotype was seen a handful of times. V usage is TRBV25-1 and J usage is TRBJ1-1; D ambiguous. Looked up from germline, CDR1 is MGHDK and CDR2 is SYGVNS. Trimming cost V 3 bases and J 1 base, with 9 bases left between them. There are 14 residues in the CDR3. The CDR3 DNA follows: TGTGCCAGCAGTGATTTCACGGGGAACACTGAAGCTTTCTTT. Its protein product is CASSDFTGNTEAFF.

This clonotype was detected ten times or more. The CDR3 DNA sequence: TGTGCCAGCATCTGGGCCCTGTCCACCGGGGAGCTGTTTTTT. Residues: CASIWALSTGELFF. The chain couples TRBV5-5 to TRBJ2-2; D is undetermined. The V gene lost 6 bases and the J gene lost 4 bases, with 13 bases spanning the gap. The CDR3 covers 14 residues. Germline V lookup: CDR1 SGHKS, CDR2 YYEKEE (reference sequence).

This clonotype was counted ten times or more. The J gene is TRBJ1-2, the V gene TRBV2, with D maybe TRBD1 (6 bases). This CDR3 spans 12 amino acids. CDR1 is SNHLY and CDR2 is FYNNEI in the germline V gene. V was pared by 2 bases and J by 6 bases, with 7 bases between. The CDR3 nucleotides read TGTGCCAGCAGTGAACAGGGGAATGGCTACACCTTC. This sequence encodes CASSEQGNGYTF.

This clonotype was seen a handful of times. V is TRBV2 and J is TRBJ2-2; the D is unclear. The ends were cut back, 6 bases at V and 2 bases at J, with 13 bases in the middle. This CDR3 is built from 15 residues. Per germline, CDR1 SNHLY and CDR2 FYNNEI. The CDR3: CASRGSFYNTGELFF. Written as DNA, the CDR3 is TGTGCCAGCAGAGGCAGTTTCTATAACACCGGGGAGCTGTTTTTT. The entire variable domain, with the rest obtained from reference TRBV2 and TRBJ2-2, is as follows: EPEVTQTPSHQVTQMGQEVILRCVPISNHLYFYWYRQILGQKVEFLVSFYNNEISEKSEIFDDQFSVERPDGSNFTLKIRSTKLEDSAMYFCASRGSFYNTGELFFGEGSRLTVL.

The chain is built from TRBV7-9 and TRBJ1-2; D uncertain. The V gene lost 4 bases and the J gene lost 1 base, with 19 bases spanning the gap. This CDR3 contains 17 residues. Germline CDR1 and CDR2: SEHNR and FQNEAQ (reference sequence). The CDR3 DNA is TGTGCCAGCAGCTCAACCGTTTCCGGGAGCTATAACTATGGCTACACCTTC. Protein: CASSSTVSGSYNYGYTF. Combining the CDR3 with reference TRBV7-9 and TRBJ1-2 gives the whole variable domain DTGVSQNPRHKITKRGQNVTFRCDPISEHNRLYWYRQTLGQGPEFLTYFQNEAQLEKSRLLSDRFSAERPKGSFSTLEIQRTEQGDSAMYLCASSSTVSGSYNYGYTFGSGTRLTVV.

This clonotype was seen ten or more times. The V and J genes are TRBV29-1 and TRBJ2-1; perhaps TRBD2 as D (6 bases). Per germline, CDR1 SQVTM and CDR2 ANQGSEA. V was pared by 3 bases and J by 7 bases, with 16 bases between. The CDR3 is 14 amino acids. CDR3 amino acids: CSVEGGAGWNEQFF. The CDR3, as DNA: TGCAGCGTTGAGGGCGGGGCTGGATGGAATGAGCAGTTCTTC.

This clonotype was counted only a few times. J is TRBJ2-5 and V is TRBV11-3; TRBD2 matches 14 bases. The CDR3 runs to 17 residues. Germline CDR1 is SGHNT and CDR2 is YENEEA. V shed 5 bases and J 2 bases; nucleotides not matched to a gene: 7. The CDR3 is CASSPRGTSGGQETQYF. The CDR3 DNA reads TGTGCCAGCAGCCCGCGGGGGACTAGCGGGGGTCAAGAGACCCAGTACTTC. Using reference TRBV11-3 and TRBJ2-5 for the parts outside the CDR3, the full variable domain is EAGVVQSPRYKIIEKKQPVAFWCNPISGHNTLYWYLQNLGQGPELLIRYENEEAVDDSQLPKDRFSAERLKGVDSTLKIQPAELGDSAVYLCASSPRGTSGGQETQYFGPGTRLLVL.

In this sample, this clonotype turned up many times. The rearrangement joins TRBV6-1 to TRBJ2-5; D not certain. V was clipped by 3 bases and J by 5 bases, with 10 bases between them. CDR1 is MNHNS and CDR2 is SASEGT in the germline V gene. This CDR3 has 13 amino acids. CDR3 in DNA: TGTGCCAGCAGTGATTATCGGTTGGAGACCCAGTACTTC. Its translation is CASSDYRLETQYF.

This clonotype was counted at least ten times. This chain links TRBV7-9 with TRBJ2-7, with D hard to call. The CDR3 sequence is 14 residues long. CDR1 and CDR2 (germline): SEHNR, FQNEAQ (reference sequence). V was trimmed by 3 bases and J by 5 bases, leaving 14 bases between them. This CDR3 is CASSLGSSLNEQYF. The CDR3, as DNA: TGTGCCAGCAGCTTGGGCAGTAGCTTGAACGAGCAGTACTTC.

The sample holds a few counts of this clonotype. The chain recombines TRBV5-1 with TRBJ2-5; D call uncertain. CDR1 and CDR2 (germline): SGHRS, YFSETQ. This CDR3 has 12 residues. V gave up 0 bases and J gave up 9 bases, with 9 bases separating them. CDR3 amino acids: CASSLEPGPQYF. CDR3 in DNA: TGCGCCAGCAGCTTGGAACCCGGGCCCCAGTACTTC. Combining the CDR3 with reference TRBV5-1 and TRBJ2-5 gives the whole variable domain KAGVTQTPRYLIKTRGQQVTLSCSPISGHRSVSWYQQTPGQGLQFLFEYFSETQRNKGNFPGRFSGRQFSNSRSEMNVSTLELGDSALYLCASSLEPGPQYFGPGTRLLVL.

The sample holds a few counts of this clonotype. This rearrangement joins TRBV11-2 to TRBJ1-1; D is unclear. V was pared by 0 bases and J by 7 bases, with 15 bases between. CDR1 is SGHAT, CDR2 FQNNGV, per germline. The CDR3 runs 15 residues. The DNA for the CDR3 is TGTGCCAGCAGCTTAGATCCGGCAGGTCGTAATGAAGCTTTCTTT. Translation: CASSLDPAGRNEAFF.